This entry is about one T cell receptor (beta chain). Its cognate antigen has yet to be identified. No base-level quality is on record; no much larger clone is a single base apart. The sample belongs to a study of blood T cell repertoires in COVID-19 (dated by TCRdb to 2020 to 2022). Looking at the study overall: The collaborator samples originated in the United States, Italy and Spain and spanned the acute and convalescent phases of COVID-19. The prospective study material was composed of cDNA or gDNA derived from T cells, B-cell-depleted T cells, or PBMCs. Subjects who had been exposed to COVID-19, were actively infected with it, or had recovered from it provided the deeply sampled blood TCRbeta repertoires that made up the dataset. A freely available public database, intended as a resource for researchers studying the immune response to SARS-CoV-2, is where the repertoires were released. Samples were obtained from the ongoing ImmuneRACE study (first 160 participants) and from over a thousand subjects provided by 6 global collaborators. The sample metadata nearly always contained a de-identified subject ID, COVID-19 status, age in years and sex. Where available, HLA class I and class II types were taken from metadata supplied by the sample provider and were not determined by assay-based typing.

TCRbeta CDR3 regions were amplified from genomic DNA by means of the immunoSEQ Assay, a bias-controlled multiplex PCR. Per the source publication's procedure: Nucleated cell counts per sample were estimated from amplification of reference gene primers within the assay. To quantify the absolute abundance of each unique TCRbeta CDR3 rearrangement, sequence reads were collapsed and filtered. For each sample, productive Simpson clonality was calculated by taking the square root of Simpson's diversity index across productive rearrangements. What TCRdb holds here is the immuneACCESS table cut down to in-frame rearrangements. Part of the clones is not present; checked against another copy, under half of the missing clones reflect an unresolved V gene, and the others are unexplained. V, J and clone size are those of that table, while D and trimming were read from the DNA. The sample table records 450,000 to 600,000 clones; approximately 90% of these occur just once. Around 0.7% of the sample is taken by the ten largest.

Enrolling through a virtual design, the prospective study's participants ranged in age from roughly 18 to 90 years and lived across roughly 23 United States geographic areas. Cohort assignment in the prospective study relied on participant-reported clinical history from a screening survey and a study questionnaire. ImmuneRACE Cohort 3 recovered participants were defined by two consecutive negative NP/OP PCR tests, healthcare professional clearance, or symptom resolution. Mobile phlebotomists in the prospective study collected whole blood, serum and a nasopharyngeal or oropharyngeal swab from every participant. Over an approximately 2-month period, participants in the prospective study had the option of providing additional blood draws and questionnaires. Before DNA extraction, prospective study blood samples were shipped either frozen or at room temperature. Trimmed from V: 5 bases; trimmed from J: 3 bases; junction bases lacking a gene match: 6. The germline V gene sets CDR1 to SNHLY and CDR2 to FYNNEI. Reading from cysteine to phenylalanine, the CDR3 counts 15 amino acids. Kept here is only the CDR3 DNA, which spans 45 bases and is read in frame from base 1.

Paper-wide results and their limitations: The amount of clinical and demographic metadata varied by source and participant and was provided uncurated.

The sample was PBMCs or T cells enriched from blood (not recorded which). The source of this sequence is a woman aged 18-30 years who had recovered from COVID-19. The rearrangement combines TRBV2 with TRBJ1-5; 8 bases in the middle match TRBD1. The nucleotide sequence reads as follows: TGTGCCAGCAGTCCACCGGGACAGGCCAATCAGCCCCAGCATTTT. Its protein reads: CASSPPGQANQPQHF. The full variable domain, completed from the reference TRBV2 and TRBJ1-5 proteins outside the CDR3, reads EPEVTQTPSHQVTQMGQEVILRCVPISNHLYFYWYRQILGQKVEFLVSFYNNEISEKSEIFDDQFSVERPDGSNFTLKIRSTKLEDSAMYFCASSPPGQANQPQHFGDGTRLSIL.